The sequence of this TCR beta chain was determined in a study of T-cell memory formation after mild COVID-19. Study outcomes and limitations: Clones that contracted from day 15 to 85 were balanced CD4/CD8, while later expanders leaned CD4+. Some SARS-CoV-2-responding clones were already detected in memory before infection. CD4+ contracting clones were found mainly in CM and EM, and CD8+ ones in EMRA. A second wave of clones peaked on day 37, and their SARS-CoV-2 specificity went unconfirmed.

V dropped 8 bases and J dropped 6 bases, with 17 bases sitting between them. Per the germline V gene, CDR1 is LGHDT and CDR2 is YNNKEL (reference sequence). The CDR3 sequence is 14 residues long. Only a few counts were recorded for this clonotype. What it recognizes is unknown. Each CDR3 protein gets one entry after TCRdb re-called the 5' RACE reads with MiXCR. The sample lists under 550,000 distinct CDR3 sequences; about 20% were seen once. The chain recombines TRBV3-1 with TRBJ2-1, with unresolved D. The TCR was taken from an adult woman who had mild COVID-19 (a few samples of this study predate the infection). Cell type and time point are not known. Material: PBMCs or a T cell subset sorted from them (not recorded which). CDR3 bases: TGTGCCAGCCTCAAAAACGGGCAGGCCAATGAGCAGTTCTTC. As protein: CASLKNGQANEQFF.